These 3 T cell receptor beta chains share one sample of origin, sequenced in a study of blood T cell repertoires in COVID-19. Generated by immunoSEQ multiplex PCR, the TCRdb table keeps only in-frame clones and is missing some. This table has about 58,000 clones, about nine tenths appearing once. Specimen: peripheral blood. These receptors were taken from a woman aged 70-85 years with active COVID-19.

J is TRBJ1-2 and V is TRBV10-1; 7 bases map to TRBD1. Trimming cost V 4 bases and J 7 bases; bases outside gene matches: 6. CDR3 length equals 13 residues. Per germline, CDR1 WNHNN and CDR2 SYGVQD (reference sequence). In DNA form, the CDR3 reads TGCGCCAGCAGTGGCAGGGGGAAGGGTGGCTACACCTTC. This codes for CASSGRGKGGYTF.

V and J are TRBV7-2 and TRBJ2-1, with TRBD2 matching 8 bases. This CDR3 contains 14 residues. Germline CDR1 is SGHTA and CDR2 is FQGNSA. With 5 bases clipped from V and 7 bases from J, the junction kept 7 bases outside the gene matches. CDR3 amino acids: CASSHFREGNEQFF. DNA for the CDR3: TGTGCCAGCAGCCACTTCCGGGAGGGTAATGAGCAGTTCTTC.

The CDR3 spells CASSFSLNTEAFF. In DNA, the CDR3 is TGCGCCAGCAGTTTTTCGTTGAACACTGAAGCTTTCTTT. The V gene is TRBV10-1, the J gene TRBJ1-1; D is unresolved. There are 13 residues in the CDR3. The V gene's germline CDR1 is WNHNN and CDR2 SYGVQD (reference sequence). The V end lost 5 bases, the J end lost 0 bases, and 7 bases lay between the germline ends.